This TCR beta chain was sequenced for a study of T cells in Graves' hyperthyroidism and ophthalmopathy. Findings and limits, study-wide: The model predicted ophthalmopathy a median roughly 6.5 months before onset.

This CDR3 is 13 amino acids long. The V gene's germline CDR1 is MNHEY and CDR2 SMNVEV (reference sequence). V was cut by 5 bases and J by 8 bases, with 15 bases left in between. This clonotype came up a few times. What it binds is unknown. From RNA transcripts, TCR beta CDR3 regions were amplified. A first-round RT-PCR of the TCR CDR3 used the HTBI primer set. TCRdb independently ran MiXCR on the multiplex PCR reads; one entry per CDR3 protein. The repertoire holds 300,000 to 450,000 distinct CDR3 sequences, with about a sixth as singletons. Newly diagnosed patients aged 18 to 65 had hyperthyroidism of under 2 months' duration. Uncontrolled infection, other autoimmune disease, pregnancy or lactation barred patients from enrollment.

The origin of this receptor is a woman aged 18-35 years with Graves' hyperthyroidism that later progressed to Graves' ophthalmopathy. V usage is TRBV27 and J usage is TRBJ1-1; weak D call: TRBD1 (6 bases). Sequencing was performed on blood. The CDR3 protein is CASSPGWGAEAFF. The CDR3 coding sequence is TGTGCCAGCAGTCCCGGTTGGGGGGCCGAAGCTTTCTTT.